The text below deals with one T cell receptor (beta chain). This specimen comes from a study of blood T cell repertoires in COVID-19. Germline V gene data show CDR1 as SGHRS and CDR2 as YFSETQ. J lost 5 bases, V lost 4 bases, and 3 bases had no gene match. The CDR3 has 13 residues. Assay used: immunoSEQ multiplex PCR; TCRdb lists only in-frame clones, some missing. The sample holds about 86,000 clones; around 82% are singletons and the top ten take 1.2%. This clonotype was sampled from a woman aged 80 or over with acute or convalescent COVID-19. The rearrangement uses TRBV5-1 and TRBJ2-3; TRBD2 matches 8 bases. The sequencing input was peripheral blood. DNA for the CDR3: TGCGCCAGCAGCCCGGGGGGGGGAGATACGCAGTATTTT. Protein sequence: CASSPGGGDTQYF.